A selection of T cell receptor beta chains follows, all from one sample in a study of T cell responses to AZD1222 COVID-19 vaccine. Measured with immunoSEQ multiplex PCR; TCRdb has only the in-frame clones, and not every one. The sample lists approximately 180,000 clones; 80% to 95% were seen once. The material was peripheral blood, obtained on day 0 of AZD1222 vaccination. These TCRs come from an adult in good health. The CDR3 runs from the conserved cysteine through the conserved F or W. A D gene is named only where the DNA matches it firmly. Expanded clones get a size class; other rows say once, few or many, or leave the size out.

clone_size,d_call,v_call,j_call,cdr3_nt,cdr3_aa
-,-,TRBV11-1,TRBJ2-5,TGTGCCAGCAGCTTAAGAGAGACCCAGTACTTC,CASSLRETQYF
-,-,TRBV30,TRBJ2-3,TGTGCCTGGAGTGTAGGAGCGGTACGCACAGATACGCAGTATTTT,CAWSVGAVRTDTQYF
-,-,TRBV5-1,TRBJ1-2,TGCGCCAGCAGCTTGGGGGGAGACCGCCGCTACACCTTC,CASSLGGDRRYTF
-,TRBD1,TRBV2,TRBJ1-4,TGTGCCAGCAACCCGGGACAGGGGGTTGGGACTAATGAAAAACTGTTTTTT,CASNPGQGVGTNEKLFF
-,-,TRBV5-1,TRBJ2-5,TGCGCCAGCAGCCGGACTCTTACAGGGACTGAGACCCAGTACTTC,CASSRTLTGTETQYF
-,-,TRBV5-1,TRBJ2-4,TGCGCCAGCAGCTTGGATGGAGGGACTTACATTCAGTACTTC,CASSLDGGTYIQYF
-,-,TRBV19,TRBJ2-1,TGTGCCAGTAGTATAGACTCGGGAGACCTCTACAATGAGCAGTTCTTC,CASSIDSGDLYNEQFF
-,-,TRBV19,TRBJ1-1,TGTGCCAGTAGTATCGGGGCGGGCCGAGGGAACACTGAAGCTTTCTTT,CASSIGAGRGNTEAFF
few,-,TRBV30,TRBJ1-2,TGTGCCTGGAAACTCGAACCAGGCCCGTCGGATGGCTACACCTTC,CAWKLEPGPSDGYTF
-,-,TRBV9,TRBJ2-2,TGTGCCAGCAGCGTAGAAGGCTCACGTGGTGCCGGGGAGCTGTTTTTT,CASSVEGSRGAGELFF
-,-,TRBV4-2,TRBJ1-2,TGTGCCAGCACCCTAGGGGGGCCTAACTATGGCTACACCTTC,CASTLGGPNYGYTF
-,-,TRBV27,TRBJ1-1,TGTGCCAGCAGTTTAGGGGTCGGGGCCACTGAAGCTTTCTTT,CASSLGVGATEAFF
-,-,TRBV7-3,TRBJ1-2,TGTGCCAGCAGCCGAGGGGACTTGGGTGGCTACACCTTC,CASSRGDLGGYTF
few,-,TRBV10-3,TRBJ1-4,TGTGCCATCAGTGTGGCGGGGAGCGAAAAACTGTTTTTT,CAISVAGSEKLFF
-,-,TRBV11-2,TRBJ2-1,TGTGCCAGCAGAGAAAGGGGGAACAATGAGCAGTTCTTC,CASRERGNNEQFF
many,-,TRBV7-9,TRBJ1-1,TGTGCCAGCAGCCCCAACCTGATGGCTGAAGCTTTCTTT,CASSPNLMAEAFF
-,TRBD1,TRBV19,TRBJ1-1,TGTGCCAGTAGCTGGGGGCAGGGGGTCACTGAAGCTTTCTTT,CASSWGQGVTEAFF
-,TRBD1,TRBV9,TRBJ1-2,TGTGCCAGCAGCGTGACAGGGACGCGGGGCTACACCTTC,CASSVTGTRGYTF
-,-,TRBV10-3,TRBJ1-1,TGTGCCATCAGTGAGCCGAAGACGAACACTGAAGCTTTCTTT,CAISEPKTNTEAFF
-,-,TRBV24-1,TRBJ1-1,TGTGCCACCAGTGATTGGAGAGTGGCACACACTGAAGCTTTCTTT,CATSDWRVAHTEAFF
-,-,TRBV27,TRBJ1-5,TGTGCCAGCAGTTCCCAGGGGCGAAACAATCAGCCCCAGCATTTT,CASSSQGRNNQPQHF
once,TRBD1,TRBV2,TRBJ1-4,TGTGCCAGCAGTGGACAGGGGAGTAATGAAAAACTGTTTTTT,CASSGQGSNEKLFF
-,-,TRBV20-1,TRBJ1-6,TGCAGTGCTAGTGCTGGGACGGCGACATCACCCCTCCACTTT,CSASAGTATSPLHF
-,TRBD2,TRBV7-2,TRBJ2-4,TGTGCCAGCAGCTTAGTTGCGGGAGGGAAGAACATTCAGTACTTC,CASSLVAGGKNIQYF
-,-,TRBV27,TRBJ1-5,TGTGCCAGCAGTCCCCTGGGAAGCAATCAGCCCCAGCATTTT,CASSPLGSNQPQHF
-,TRBD2,TRBV11-3,TRBJ2-6,TGTGCCAGTTCGCGGGGGACTGGGGCCAACGTCCTGACTTTC,CASSRGTGANVLTF
-,TRBD1,TRBV5-4,TRBJ1-2,TGTGCCAGCAGCCGTAACAGGGGCAAGGACTATGGCTACACCTTC,CASSRNRGKDYGYTF
-,-,TRBV5-6,TRBJ1-2,TGTGCCAGCAGCTTGGCCGAACAGACCTATGGCTACACCTTC,CASSLAEQTYGYTF
-,TRBD2,TRBV5-4,TRBJ2-3,TGTGCCAGCAGCACTAGCGGGGGCCGCACAGATACGCAGTATTTT,CASSTSGGRTDTQYF
-,-,TRBV6-6,TRBJ1-5,TGTGCCAGCAGTGCCGACCCGGGACCTGGGCCGCCCCAGCATTTT,CASSADPGPGPPQHF
-,TRBD1,TRBV5-1,TRBJ1-2,TGCGCCAGCAGCTCTAGACAGGGGGCTAACTATGGCTACACCTTC,CASSSRQGANYGYTF
-,TRBD1,TRBV5-5,TRBJ1-5,TGTGCCAGCAGCTCCTACCTACAGGGGGAAGGACCCCAGCATTTT,CASSSYLQGEGPQHF
-,-,TRBV18,TRBJ2-6,TGTGCCAGCTCACCTCCTAGCTCTGGGGCCAACGTCCTGACTTTC,CASSPPSSGANVLTF
few,TRBD2,TRBV3-1/TRBV3-2,TRBJ2-5,TGTGCCAGCAGCCGAACTAGCGGGAGGGAGACCCAGTACTTC,CASSRTSGRETQYF
-,-,TRBV7-2,TRBJ1-1,TGTGCCAGCAGCTCCTGGGGGGGGAACACTGAAGCTTTCTTT,CASSSWGGNTEAFF
few,TRBD1,TRBV6-2/TRBV6-3,TRBJ1-2,TGTGCCAGCAGTTCCTCCGATGCAGGGGGCGACTATGGCTACACCTTC,CASSSSDAGGDYGYTF
-,-,TRBV28,TRBJ2-5,TGTGCCAGCAGCGGACAGAGTCAAGAGACCCAGTACTTC,CASSGQSQETQYF
once,TRBD1,TRBV11-2,TRBJ1-5,TGTGCCAGCAGCGTGGACAGGGGGGGACAGCCCCAGCATTTT,CASSVDRGGQPQHF
-,TRBD1,TRBV10-1,TRBJ2-1,TGCGCCAGCAGTCCCGGACAGGGATGGTACAATGAGCAGTTCTTC,CASSPGQGWYNEQFF
few,-,TRBV6-4,TRBJ2-3,TGTGCCAGCAGTGACCATAAGGAGCATTCTAGCACAGATACGCAGTATTTT,CASSDHKEHSSTDTQYF
-,-,TRBV6-2/TRBV6-3,TRBJ2-3,TGTGCCAGCAGTTACGGACGGGTGTTCACAGATACGCAGTATTTT,CASSYGRVFTDTQYF
-,TRBD1,TRBV27,TRBJ2-2,TGTGCCAGCAGTTTACAGGGGGCCGGGGAGCTGTTTTTT,CASSLQGAGELFF
-,-,TRBV28,TRBJ1-1,TGTGCCAGCAAAGGAGACAACTCAATGAACACTGAAGCTTTCTTT,CASKGDNSMNTEAFF
-,-,TRBV12-3/TRBV12-4,TRBJ1-1,TGTGCCAGCAGTTTTGGGCCAGGGTGGGAAGCTTTCTTT,CASSFGPGWEAFF
once,-,TRBV11-3,TRBJ2-2,TGTGCCAGCAGCTTAGTACCCGACGGGGAGCTGTTTTTT,CASSLVPDGELFF
-,-,TRBV5-1,TRBJ1-5,TGCGCCAGCAGTCTGGGGCCAGTTAGCAATCAGCCCCAGCATTTT,CASSLGPVSNQPQHF
-,-,TRBV7-7,TRBJ2-2,TGTGCTAGCAGCCCCCAGGGGACCGGGGAGCTGTTTTTT,CASSPQGTGELFF
-,-,TRBV6-6,TRBJ1-2,TGTGCCAGCAGTCAATCGATAACAGGAGCCCGGAACTATGGCTACACCTTC,CASSQSITGARNYGYTF
once,TRBD1,TRBV30,TRBJ1-1,TGTGCCTGGAGTCCAACGGACAGGGGGAACACTGAAGCTTTCTTT,CAWSPTDRGNTEAFF
-,-,TRBV30,TRBJ2-1,TGTGCCTCTGCCCCACCCTTGCGCTACAATGAGCAGTTCTTC,CASAPPLRYNEQFF
-,-,TRBV9,TRBJ1-2,TGTGCCAGCGAAGGTGTGGGAGGGCAGGGGAATGGCTACACCTTC,CASEGVGGQGNGYTF
-,TRBD2,TRBV3-1/TRBV3-2,TRBJ2-2,TGTGCCAGCAGTCTAGCGGGGACCGGGGAGCTGTTTTTT,CASSLAGTGELFF
once,-,TRBV6-1,TRBJ2-1,TGTGCCAGCAGTGAACAGGGCAATGAGCAGTTCTTC,CASSEQGNEQFF
-,-,TRBV6-2/TRBV6-3,TRBJ2-7,TGTGCCAGCAGTTACTCGATTTTCGGGCAGGGGAAGTACGAGCAGTACTTC,CASSYSIFGQGKYEQYF